The present T cell receptor (beta chain) was sequenced within a study of PD-L1 blockade in urothelial cancer. The CDR3 covers 17 residues. Losses at the gene ends were 3 bases for V and 1 base for J; bases not matched to a gene: 9. The germline V gene encodes CDR1 MDHEN and CDR2 SYDVKM. TCRdb's copy holds only in-frame clones and misses some; the assay was immunoSEQ multiplex PCR. The sample yields 85,000 to 100,000 clones, more than 85% seen once. The genes are TRBV28 and TRBJ1-2, with 9 bases fitting TRBD1. The starting material was PBMCs, obtained around atezolizumab (anti-PD-L1) treatment. The clonotype originates from a man aged 55 to 70 with urothelial cancer. The CDR3 DNA reads as TGTGCCAGCAGTTTCCGCCCCGGGACAGGGTTTAACTATGGCTACACCTTC. This codes for CASSFRPGTGFNYGYTF.